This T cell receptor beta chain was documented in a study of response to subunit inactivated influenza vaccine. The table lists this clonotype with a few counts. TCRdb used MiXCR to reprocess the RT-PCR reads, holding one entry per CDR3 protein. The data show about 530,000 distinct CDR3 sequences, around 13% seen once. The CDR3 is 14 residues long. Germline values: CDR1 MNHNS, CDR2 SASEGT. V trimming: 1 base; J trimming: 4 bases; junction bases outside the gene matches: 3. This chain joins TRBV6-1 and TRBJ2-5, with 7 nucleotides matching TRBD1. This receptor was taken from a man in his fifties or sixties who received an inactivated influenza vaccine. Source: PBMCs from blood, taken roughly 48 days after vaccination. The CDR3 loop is CASSEGHRGETQYF. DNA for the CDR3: TGTGCCAGCAGTGAAGGACACAGGGGAGAGACCCAGTACTTC.